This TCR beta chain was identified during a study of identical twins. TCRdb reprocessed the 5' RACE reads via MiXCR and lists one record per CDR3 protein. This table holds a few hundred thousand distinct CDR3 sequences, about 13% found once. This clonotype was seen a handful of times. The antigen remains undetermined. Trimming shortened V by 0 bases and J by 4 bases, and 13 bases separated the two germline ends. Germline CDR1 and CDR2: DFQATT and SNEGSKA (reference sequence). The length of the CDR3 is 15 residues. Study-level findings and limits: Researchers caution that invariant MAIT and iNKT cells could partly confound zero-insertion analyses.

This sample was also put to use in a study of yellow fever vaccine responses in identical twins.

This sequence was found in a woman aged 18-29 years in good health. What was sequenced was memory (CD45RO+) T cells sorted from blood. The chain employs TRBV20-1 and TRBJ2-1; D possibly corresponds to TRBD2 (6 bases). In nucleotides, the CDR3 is TGCAGTGCTAGAGATAGTTTGGCGGGATACAATGAGCAGTTCTTC. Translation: CSARDSLAGYNEQFF.